The entry below gives a single T cell receptor beta chain sequence along with its context. Germline is not matched at one junction end, which may reflect a read error. The data derive from a study of blood T cell repertoires in COVID-19. Whole-study context: Specimens from acute and convalescent COVID-19 originated in the United States, Italy and Spain.

Using immunoSEQ multiplex PCR, the repertoire was profiled, and TCRdb retains in-frame clones only, with some absent. The sample lists about 430,000 clones, roughly 84% occurring once. Germline V gene data show CDR1 as SSHAT and CDR2 as FNYEAQ (reference sequence). CDR3 length equals 17 residues. This TCR was sampled from a woman aged 18-35 years who had been exposed to COVID-19. Material: PBMCs or T cells enriched from blood (not recorded which). The V gene is TRBV7-7, the J gene TRBJ2-1; 14 bases are shared with TRBD2. In nucleotides, the CDR3 is TGTGCTAGCAGCGCAGTCCCGGGACTAGCGGGAGACAATGAGCAGTTCTTC. It translates to CASSAVPGLAGDNEQFF. The variable domain in full, with the rest retrieved from reference TRBV7-7 and TRBJ2-1, is GAGVSQSPRYKVTKRGQDVTLRCDPISSHATLYWYQQALGQGPEFLTYFNYEAQPDKSGLPSDRFSAERPEGSISTLTIQRTEQRDSAMYRCASSAVPGLAGDNEQFFGPGTRLTVL.